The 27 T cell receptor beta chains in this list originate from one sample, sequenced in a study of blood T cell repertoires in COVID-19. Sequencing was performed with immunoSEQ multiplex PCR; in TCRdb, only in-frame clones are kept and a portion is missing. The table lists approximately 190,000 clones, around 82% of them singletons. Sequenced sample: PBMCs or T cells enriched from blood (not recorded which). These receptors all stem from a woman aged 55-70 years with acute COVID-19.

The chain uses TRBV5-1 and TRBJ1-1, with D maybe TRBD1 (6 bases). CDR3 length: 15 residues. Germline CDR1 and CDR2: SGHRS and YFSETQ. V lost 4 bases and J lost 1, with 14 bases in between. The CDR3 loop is CASSAQGPSNTEAFF. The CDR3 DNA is TGCGCCAGCAGCGCGCAGGGGCCGTCGAACACTGAAGCTTTCTTT.

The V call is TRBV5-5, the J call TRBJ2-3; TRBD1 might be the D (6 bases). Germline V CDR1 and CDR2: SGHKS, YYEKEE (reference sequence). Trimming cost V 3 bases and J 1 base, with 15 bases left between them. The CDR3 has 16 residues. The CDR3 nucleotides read TGTGCCAGCAGCTCGGCCGCAGGGGTCGGCACAGATACGCAGTATTTT. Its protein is CASSSAAGVGTDTQYF.

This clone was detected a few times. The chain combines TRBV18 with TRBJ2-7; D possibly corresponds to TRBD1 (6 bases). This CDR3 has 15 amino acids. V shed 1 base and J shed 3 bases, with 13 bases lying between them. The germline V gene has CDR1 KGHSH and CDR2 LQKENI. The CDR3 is CASSPLPTGNYEQYF. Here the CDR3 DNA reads TGTGCCAGCTCACCACTGCCGACAGGAAACTACGAGCAGTACTTC.

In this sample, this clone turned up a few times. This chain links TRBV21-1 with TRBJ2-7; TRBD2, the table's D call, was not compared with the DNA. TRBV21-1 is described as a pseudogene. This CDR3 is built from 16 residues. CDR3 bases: TGTGCCAGCAGCATCCGGGGGAAACGGAACTCCTACGAGCAGTACGTC. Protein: CASSIRGKRNSYEQYV.

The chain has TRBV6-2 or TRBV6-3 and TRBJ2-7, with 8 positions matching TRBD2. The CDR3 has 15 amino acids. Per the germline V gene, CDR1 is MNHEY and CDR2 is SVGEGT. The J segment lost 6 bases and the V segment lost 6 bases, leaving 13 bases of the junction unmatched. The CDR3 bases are TGTGCCAGCAGCCTCCCTTGGAGCGGGGGAGGCGAGCAGTACTTC. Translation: CASSLPWSGGGEQYF.

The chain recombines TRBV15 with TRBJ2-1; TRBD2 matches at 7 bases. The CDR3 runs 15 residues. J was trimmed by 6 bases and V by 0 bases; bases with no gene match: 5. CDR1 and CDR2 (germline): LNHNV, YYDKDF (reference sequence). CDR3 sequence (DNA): TGTGCCACCAGCAGAGATCCAGCTAGCGGCAATGAGCAGTTCTTC. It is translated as CATSRDPASGNEQFF.

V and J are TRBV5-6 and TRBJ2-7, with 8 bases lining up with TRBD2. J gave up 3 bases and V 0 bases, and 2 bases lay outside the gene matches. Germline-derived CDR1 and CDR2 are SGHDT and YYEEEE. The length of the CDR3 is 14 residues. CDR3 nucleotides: TGTGCCAGCAGCTTGGGGAGCGGGGGCTACGAGCAGTACGTC. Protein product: CASSLGSGGYEQYV.

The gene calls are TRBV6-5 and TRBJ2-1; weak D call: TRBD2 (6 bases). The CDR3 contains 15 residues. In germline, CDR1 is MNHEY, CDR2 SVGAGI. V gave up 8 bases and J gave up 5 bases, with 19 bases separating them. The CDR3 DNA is TGTGCCAGCGGTCAGGAGGGGCGAAGCCACAATGAGCAGTTCTTC. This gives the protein CASGQEGRSHNEQFF.

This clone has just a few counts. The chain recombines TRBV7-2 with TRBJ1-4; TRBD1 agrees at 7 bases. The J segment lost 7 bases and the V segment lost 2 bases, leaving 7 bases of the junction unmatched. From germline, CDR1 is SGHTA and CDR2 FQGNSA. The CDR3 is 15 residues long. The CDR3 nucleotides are TGTGCCAGCAGCTTACAGACAGGGCCCGTTGAAAAACTGTTTTTT. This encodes CASSLQTGPVEKLFF.

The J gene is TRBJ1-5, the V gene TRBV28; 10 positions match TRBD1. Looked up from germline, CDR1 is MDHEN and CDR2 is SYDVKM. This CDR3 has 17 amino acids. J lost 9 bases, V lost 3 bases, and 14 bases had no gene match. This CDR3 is CASSFAGRDRGVGPQHF. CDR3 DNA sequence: TGTGCCAGCAGTTTCGCAGGCCGGGACAGGGGCGTTGGGCCCCAGCATTTT.

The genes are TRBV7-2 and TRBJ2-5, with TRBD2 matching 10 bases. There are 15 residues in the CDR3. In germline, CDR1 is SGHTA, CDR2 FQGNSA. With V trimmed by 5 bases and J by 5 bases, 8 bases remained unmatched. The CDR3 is CASSPQRGGLETQYF. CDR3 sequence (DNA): TGTGCCAGCAGCCCCCAGCGGGGGGGTTTGGAGACCCAGTACTTC.

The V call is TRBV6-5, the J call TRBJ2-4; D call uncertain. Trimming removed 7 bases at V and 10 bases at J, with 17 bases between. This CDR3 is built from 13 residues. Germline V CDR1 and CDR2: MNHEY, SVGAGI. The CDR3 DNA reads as TGTGCCAGCATGGTGCAGGAATCTGGGATTCAGTACTTC. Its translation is CASMVQESGIQYF.

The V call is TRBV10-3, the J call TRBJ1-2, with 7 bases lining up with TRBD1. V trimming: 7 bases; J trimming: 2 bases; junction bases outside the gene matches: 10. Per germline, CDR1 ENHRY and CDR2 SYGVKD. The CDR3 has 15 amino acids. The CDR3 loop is CAITRDRESNYGYTF. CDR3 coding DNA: TGTGCCATCACACGGGACAGAGAGTCGAACTATGGCTACACCTTC.

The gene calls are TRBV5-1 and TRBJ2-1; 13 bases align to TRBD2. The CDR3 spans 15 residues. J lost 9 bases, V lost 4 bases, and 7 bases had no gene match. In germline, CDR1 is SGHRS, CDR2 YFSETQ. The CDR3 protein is CASSQGLAGNGEQFF. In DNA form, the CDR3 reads TGCGCCAGCAGCCAGGGACTAGCGGGAAACGGTGAGCAGTTCTTC.

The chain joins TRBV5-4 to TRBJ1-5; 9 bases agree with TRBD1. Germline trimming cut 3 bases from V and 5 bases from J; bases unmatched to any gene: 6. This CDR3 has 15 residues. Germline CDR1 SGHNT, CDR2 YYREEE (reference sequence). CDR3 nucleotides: TGTGCCAGCAGCTCAGGGACAGGGTGGGATCAGCCCCAGCATTTT. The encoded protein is CASSSGTGWDQPQHF.

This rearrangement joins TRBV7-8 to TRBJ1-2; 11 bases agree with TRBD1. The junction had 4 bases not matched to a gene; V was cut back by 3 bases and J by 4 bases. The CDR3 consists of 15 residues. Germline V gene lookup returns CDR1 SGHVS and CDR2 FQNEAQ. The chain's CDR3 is CASSFDGTGGYGYTF. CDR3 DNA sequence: TGTGCCAGCAGCTTCGACGGGACAGGGGGCTATGGCTACACCTTC.

CDR3 protein: CASSIPRNRNEKLFF. The CDR3 DNA reads as TGTGCCAGTAGCATACCCCGAAACAGGAATGAAAAACTGTTTTTT. The gene calls are TRBV19 and TRBJ1-4; the D gene is possibly TRBD1 (5 bases). CDR3 length: 15 amino acids. The ends were cut back, 6 bases at V and 5 bases at J, with 16 bases in the middle. Per the germline V gene, CDR1 is LNHDA and CDR2 is SQIVND (reference sequence).

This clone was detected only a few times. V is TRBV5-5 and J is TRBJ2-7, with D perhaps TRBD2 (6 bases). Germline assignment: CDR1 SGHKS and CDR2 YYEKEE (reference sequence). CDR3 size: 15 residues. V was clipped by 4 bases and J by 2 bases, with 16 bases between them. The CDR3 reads CASSRPGVLPYEQYF. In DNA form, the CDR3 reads TGTGCCAGCAGCCGGCCGGGGGTCCTCCCCTACGAGCAGTACTTC.

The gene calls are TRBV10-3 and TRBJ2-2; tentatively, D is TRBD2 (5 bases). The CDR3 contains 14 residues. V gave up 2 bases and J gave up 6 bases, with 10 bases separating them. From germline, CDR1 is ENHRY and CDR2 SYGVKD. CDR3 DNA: TGTGCCATCAGTGAGCTGGGGAGCTCCGGGGAGCTGTTTTTT. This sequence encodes CAISELGSSGELFF.

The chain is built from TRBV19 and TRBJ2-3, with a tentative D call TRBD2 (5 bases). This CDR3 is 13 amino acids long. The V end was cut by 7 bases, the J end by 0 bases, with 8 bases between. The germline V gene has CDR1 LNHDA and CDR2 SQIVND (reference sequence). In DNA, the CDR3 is TGTGCCAGTAAGAGCGGAAGCACAGATACGCAGTATTTT. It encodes CASKSGSTDTQYF.

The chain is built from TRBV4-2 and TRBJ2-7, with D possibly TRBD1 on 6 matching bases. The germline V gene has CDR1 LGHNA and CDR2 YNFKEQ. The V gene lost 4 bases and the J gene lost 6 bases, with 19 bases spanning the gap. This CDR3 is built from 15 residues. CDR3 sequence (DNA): TGTGCCAGCAGCCCTATGGGACAACACGGGTCCGAGCAGTACTTC. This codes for CASSPMGQHGSEQYF.

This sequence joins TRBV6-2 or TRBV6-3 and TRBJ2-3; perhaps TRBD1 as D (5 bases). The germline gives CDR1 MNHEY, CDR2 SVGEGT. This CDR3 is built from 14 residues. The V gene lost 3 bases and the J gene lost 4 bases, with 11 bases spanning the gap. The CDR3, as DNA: TGTGCCAGCAGTTATCCCTCCAGGGCAGATACGCAGTATTTT. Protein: CASSYPSRADTQYF.

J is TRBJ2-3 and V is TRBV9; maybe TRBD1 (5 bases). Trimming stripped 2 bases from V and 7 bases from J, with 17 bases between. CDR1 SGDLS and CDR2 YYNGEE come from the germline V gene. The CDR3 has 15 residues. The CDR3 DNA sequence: TGTGCCAGCAGCGTGGGGCAGGCAGACCCTCATACGCAGTATTTT. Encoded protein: CASSVGQADPHTQYF.

The CDR3 nucleotides read TGTGCCAGTCCTCAGCGGGATACGGACAATGAGCAGTTCTTC. It translates to CASPQRDTDNEQFF. This chain links TRBV25-1 with TRBJ2-1; TRBD2 matches at 7 bases. Germline V gene sequence: CDR1 MGHDK, CDR2 SYGVNS. This CDR3 contains 14 residues. Trimming took 9 bases from V and 5 from J; bases not matched to a gene: 10.

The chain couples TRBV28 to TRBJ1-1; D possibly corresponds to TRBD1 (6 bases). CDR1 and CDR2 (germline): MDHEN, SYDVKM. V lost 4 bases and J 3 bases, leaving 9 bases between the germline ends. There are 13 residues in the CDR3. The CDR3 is CASSSGVDTEAFF. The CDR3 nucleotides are TGTGCCAGCAGTTCAGGGGTGGACACTGAAGCTTTCTTT.

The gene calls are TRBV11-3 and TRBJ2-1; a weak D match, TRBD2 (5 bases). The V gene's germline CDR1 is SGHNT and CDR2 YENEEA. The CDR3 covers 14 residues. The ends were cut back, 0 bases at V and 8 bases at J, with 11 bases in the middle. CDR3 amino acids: CASSLDPSRYEQFF. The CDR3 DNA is TGTGCCAGCAGCTTAGATCCTAGCAGATATGAGCAGTTCTTC.

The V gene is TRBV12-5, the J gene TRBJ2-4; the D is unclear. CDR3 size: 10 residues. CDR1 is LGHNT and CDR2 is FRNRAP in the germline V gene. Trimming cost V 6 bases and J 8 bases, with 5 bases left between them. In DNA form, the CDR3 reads TGTGCTAGTGGACCGGACATTCAGTACTTC. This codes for CASGPDIQYF.